This TCR beta chain was identified during a study of blood T cell repertoires in COVID-19. Study as a whole: Acute and convalescent COVID-19 samples came from the United States, Italy and Spain.

This CDR3 has 13 residues. V was pared by 7 bases and J by 0 bases, with 9 bases between. TCRdb keeps only in-frame clones here, not all; method: immunoSEQ multiplex PCR. The sample has about 190,000 clones; approximately 81% are singletons. The source of this sequence is a woman over 75 with active or convalescent COVID-19. Sequenced material: peripheral blood. This chain joins TRBV12-3 or TRBV12-4 and TRBJ1-1; D remains unclear. The CDR3 spells CASNRRVNTEAFF. The CDR3 coding sequence is TGTGCCAGCAACCGGAGAGTGAACACTGAAGCTTTCTTT.